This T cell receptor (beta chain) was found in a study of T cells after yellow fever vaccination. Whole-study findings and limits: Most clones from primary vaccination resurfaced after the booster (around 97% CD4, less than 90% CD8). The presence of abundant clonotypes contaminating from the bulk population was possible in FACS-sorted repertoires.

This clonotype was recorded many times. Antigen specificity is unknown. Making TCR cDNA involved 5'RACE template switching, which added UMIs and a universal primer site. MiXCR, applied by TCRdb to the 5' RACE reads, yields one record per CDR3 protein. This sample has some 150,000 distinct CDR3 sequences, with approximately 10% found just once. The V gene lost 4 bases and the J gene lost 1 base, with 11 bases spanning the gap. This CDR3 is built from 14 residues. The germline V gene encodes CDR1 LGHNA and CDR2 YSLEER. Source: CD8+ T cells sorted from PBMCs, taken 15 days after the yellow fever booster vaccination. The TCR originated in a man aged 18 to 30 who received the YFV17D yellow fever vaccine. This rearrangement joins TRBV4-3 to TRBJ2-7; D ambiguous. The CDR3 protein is CASSPERHSYEQYV. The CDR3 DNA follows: TGCGCCAGCAGCCCAGAAAGACATTCCTACGAGCAGTACGTC.